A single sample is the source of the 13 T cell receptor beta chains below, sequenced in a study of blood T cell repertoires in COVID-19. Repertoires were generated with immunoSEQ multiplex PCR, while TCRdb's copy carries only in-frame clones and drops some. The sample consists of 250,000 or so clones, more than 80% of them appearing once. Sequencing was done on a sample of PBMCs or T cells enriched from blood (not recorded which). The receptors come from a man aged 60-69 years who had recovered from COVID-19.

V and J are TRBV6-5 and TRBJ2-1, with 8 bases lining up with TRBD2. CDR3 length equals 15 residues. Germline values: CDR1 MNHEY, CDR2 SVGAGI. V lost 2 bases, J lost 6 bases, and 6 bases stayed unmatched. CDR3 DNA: TGTGCCAGCAGTTACCTCGACGGGGGGGTCAATGAGCAGTTCTTC. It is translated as CASSYLDGGVNEQFF.

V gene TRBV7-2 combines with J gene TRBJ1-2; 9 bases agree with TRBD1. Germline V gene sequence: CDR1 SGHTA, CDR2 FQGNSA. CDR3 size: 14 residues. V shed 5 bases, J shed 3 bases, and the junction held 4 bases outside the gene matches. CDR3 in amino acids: CASSATGGYYGYTF. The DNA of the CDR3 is TGTGCCAGCAGCGCTACAGGGGGCTACTATGGCTACACCTTC.

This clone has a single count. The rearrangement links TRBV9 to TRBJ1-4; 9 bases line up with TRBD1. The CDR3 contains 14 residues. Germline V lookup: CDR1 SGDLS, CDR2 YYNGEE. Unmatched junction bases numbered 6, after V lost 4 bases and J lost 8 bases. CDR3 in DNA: TGTGCCAGCAGCCGGGACAGGGCGGGCGAAAAACTGTTTTTT. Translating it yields CASSRDRAGEKLFF.

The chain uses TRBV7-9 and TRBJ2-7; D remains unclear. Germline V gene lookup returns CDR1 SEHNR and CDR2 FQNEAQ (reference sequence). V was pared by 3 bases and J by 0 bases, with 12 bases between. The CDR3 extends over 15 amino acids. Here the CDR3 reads CASSFSLGNSYEQYF. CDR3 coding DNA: TGTGCCAGCAGCTTTTCGTTGGGCAACTCCTACGAGCAGTACTTC.

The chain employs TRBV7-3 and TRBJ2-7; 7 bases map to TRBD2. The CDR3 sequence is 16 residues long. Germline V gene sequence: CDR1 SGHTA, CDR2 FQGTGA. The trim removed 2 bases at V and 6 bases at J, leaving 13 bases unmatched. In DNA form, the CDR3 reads TGTGCCAGCAGCTTAGGGGTGGCGGGGGAGCCCTCCGAGCAGTACTTC. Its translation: CASSLGVAGEPSEQYF.

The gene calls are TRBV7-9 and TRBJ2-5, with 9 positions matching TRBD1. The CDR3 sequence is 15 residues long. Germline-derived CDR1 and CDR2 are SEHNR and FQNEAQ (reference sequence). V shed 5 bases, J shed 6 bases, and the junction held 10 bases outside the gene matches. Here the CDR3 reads CASSPTGQGGQTQYF. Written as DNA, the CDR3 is TGTGCCAGCAGCCCCACGGGACAGGGTGGACAGACCCAGTACTTC.

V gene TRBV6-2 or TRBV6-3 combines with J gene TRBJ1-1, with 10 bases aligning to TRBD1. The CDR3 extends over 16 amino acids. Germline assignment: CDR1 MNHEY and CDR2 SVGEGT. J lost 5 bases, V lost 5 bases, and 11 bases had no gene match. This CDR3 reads CASSRPGQGFGTEAFF. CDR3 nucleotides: TGTGCCAGCAGTCGACCGGGACAGGGGTTTGGTACTGAAGCTTTCTTT.

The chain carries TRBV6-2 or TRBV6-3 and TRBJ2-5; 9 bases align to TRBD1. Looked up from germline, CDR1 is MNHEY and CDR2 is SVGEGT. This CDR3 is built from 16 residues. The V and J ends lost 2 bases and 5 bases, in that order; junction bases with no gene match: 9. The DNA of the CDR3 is TGTGCCAGCAGTTACCCACCGGGACAGGGCCGGGAGACCCAGTACTTC. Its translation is CASSYPPGQGRETQYF.

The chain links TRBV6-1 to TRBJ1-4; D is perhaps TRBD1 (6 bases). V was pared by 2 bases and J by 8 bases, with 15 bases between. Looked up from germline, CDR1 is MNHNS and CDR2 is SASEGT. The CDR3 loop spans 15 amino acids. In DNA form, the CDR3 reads TGTGCCAGCAGTGAACAAGCACAGGGTGGCGAAAAACTGTTTTTT. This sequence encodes CASSEQAQGGEKLFF.

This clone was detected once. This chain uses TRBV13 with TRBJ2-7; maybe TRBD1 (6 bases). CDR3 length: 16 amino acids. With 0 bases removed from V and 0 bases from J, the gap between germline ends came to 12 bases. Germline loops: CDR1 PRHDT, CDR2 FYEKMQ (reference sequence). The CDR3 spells CASSLGGKGGSYEQYF. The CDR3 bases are TGTGCCAGCAGCTTAGGCGGGAAAGGGGGCTCCTACGAGCAGTACTTC.

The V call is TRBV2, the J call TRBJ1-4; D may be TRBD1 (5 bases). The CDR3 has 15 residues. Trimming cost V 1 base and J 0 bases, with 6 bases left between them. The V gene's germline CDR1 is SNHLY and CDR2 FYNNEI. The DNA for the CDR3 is TGTGCCAGCAGTGAAGTCAGGGCAACTAATGAAAAACTGTTTTTT. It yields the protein CASSEVRATNEKLFF.

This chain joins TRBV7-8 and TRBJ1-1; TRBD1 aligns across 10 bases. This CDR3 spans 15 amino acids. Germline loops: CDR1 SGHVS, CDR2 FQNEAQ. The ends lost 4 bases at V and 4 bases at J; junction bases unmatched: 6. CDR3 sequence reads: CASSYRDRGGTEAFF. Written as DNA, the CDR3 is TGTGCCAGCAGCTACCGGGACAGGGGTGGCACTGAAGCTTTCTTT.

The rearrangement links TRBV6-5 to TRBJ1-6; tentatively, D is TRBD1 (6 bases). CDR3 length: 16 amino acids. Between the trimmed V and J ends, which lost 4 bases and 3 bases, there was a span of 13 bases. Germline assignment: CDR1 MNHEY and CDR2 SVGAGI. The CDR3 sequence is CASSFRQAIYNSPLHF. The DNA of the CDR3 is TGTGCCAGCAGTTTTCGACAGGCAATCTATAATTCACCCCTCCACTTT.